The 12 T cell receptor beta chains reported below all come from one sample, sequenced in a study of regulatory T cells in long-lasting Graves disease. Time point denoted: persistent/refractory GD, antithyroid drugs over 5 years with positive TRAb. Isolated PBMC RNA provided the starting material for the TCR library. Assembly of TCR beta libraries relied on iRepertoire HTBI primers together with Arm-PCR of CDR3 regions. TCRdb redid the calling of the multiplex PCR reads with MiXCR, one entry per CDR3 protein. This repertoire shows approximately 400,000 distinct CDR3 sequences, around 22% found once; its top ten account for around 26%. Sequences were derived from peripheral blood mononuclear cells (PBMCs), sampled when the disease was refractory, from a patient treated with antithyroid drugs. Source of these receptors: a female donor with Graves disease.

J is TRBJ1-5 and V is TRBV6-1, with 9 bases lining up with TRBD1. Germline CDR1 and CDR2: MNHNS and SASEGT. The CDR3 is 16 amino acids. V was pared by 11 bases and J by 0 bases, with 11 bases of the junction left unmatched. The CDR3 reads CARPDRGFHSNQPQHF. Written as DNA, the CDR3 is TGTGCCCGCCCGGACAGGGGCTTTCATAGCAATCAGCCCCAGCATTTT.

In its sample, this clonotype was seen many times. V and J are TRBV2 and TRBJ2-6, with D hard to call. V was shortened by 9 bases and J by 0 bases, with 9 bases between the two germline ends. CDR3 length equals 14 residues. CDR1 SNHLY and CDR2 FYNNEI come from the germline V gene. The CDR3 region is CASGADSGANVLTF. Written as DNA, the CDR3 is TGTGCCAGTGGTGCGGACTCTGGGGCCAACGTCCTGACTTTC.

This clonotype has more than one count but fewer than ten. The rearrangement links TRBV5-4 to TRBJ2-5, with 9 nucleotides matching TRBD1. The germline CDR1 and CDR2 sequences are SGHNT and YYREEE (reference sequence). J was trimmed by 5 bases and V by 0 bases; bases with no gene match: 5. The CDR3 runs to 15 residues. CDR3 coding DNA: TGTGCCAGCAGCTTGGGGGACAGGGTGGGTGAGACCCAGTACTTC. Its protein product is CASSLGDRVGETQYF.

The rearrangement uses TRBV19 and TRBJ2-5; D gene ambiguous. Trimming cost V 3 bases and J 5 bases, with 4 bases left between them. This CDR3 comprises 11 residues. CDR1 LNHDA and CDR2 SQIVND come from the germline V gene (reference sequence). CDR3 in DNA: TGTGCCAGTAGTATTCGGGAGACCCAGTACTTC. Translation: CASSIRETQYF.

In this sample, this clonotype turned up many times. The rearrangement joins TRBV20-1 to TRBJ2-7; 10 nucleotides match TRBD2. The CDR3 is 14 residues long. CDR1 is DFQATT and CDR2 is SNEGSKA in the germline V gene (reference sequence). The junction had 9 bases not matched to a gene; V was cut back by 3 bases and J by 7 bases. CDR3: CSASSSGRVGEQYF. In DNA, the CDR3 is TGCAGTGCTAGTTCGAGCGGGAGGGTCGGGGAGCAGTACTTC.

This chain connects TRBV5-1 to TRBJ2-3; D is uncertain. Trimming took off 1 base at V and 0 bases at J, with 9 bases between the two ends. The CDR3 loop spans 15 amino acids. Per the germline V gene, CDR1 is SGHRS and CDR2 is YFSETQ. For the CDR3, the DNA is TGCGCCAGCAGCTTGTCGTCCCAGAGCACAGATACGCAGTATTTT. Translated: CASSLSSQSTDTQYF.

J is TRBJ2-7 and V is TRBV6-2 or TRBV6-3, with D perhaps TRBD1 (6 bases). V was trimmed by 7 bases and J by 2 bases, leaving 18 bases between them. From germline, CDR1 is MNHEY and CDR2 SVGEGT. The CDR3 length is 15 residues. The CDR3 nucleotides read TGTGCCAGCACCACCGGTCAGGGGATTACCTACGAGCAGTACTTC. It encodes CASTTGQGITYEQYF.

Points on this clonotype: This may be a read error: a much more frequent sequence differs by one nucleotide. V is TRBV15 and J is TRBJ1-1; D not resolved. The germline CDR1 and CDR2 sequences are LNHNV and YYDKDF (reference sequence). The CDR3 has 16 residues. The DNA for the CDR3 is TGTGCCACCAGCAGAGAGGCGGTCGACCGGGGAAAGGAAGCTTCCTTT. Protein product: CATSREAVDRGKEASF.

For the CDR3, the DNA is TGCGCCAGCAGCCGCGGACTGGGAGGTGGTCAGCCCCAGCATTTT. Its translation is CASSRGLGGGQPQHF. The chain joins TRBV4-1 to TRBJ1-5; D gene ambiguous. The CDR3 is 15 amino acids. CDR1 is MGHRA, CDR2 YSYEKL, per germline. The V end lost 4 bases, the J end lost 6 bases, and 16 bases lay between the germline ends.

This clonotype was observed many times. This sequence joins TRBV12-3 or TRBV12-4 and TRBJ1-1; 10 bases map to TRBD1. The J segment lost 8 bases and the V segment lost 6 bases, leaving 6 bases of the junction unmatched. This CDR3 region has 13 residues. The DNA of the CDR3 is TGTGCCAGCAGCCAGACAGGGGGCAGGGAAGCTTTCTTT. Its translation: CASSQTGGREAFF.

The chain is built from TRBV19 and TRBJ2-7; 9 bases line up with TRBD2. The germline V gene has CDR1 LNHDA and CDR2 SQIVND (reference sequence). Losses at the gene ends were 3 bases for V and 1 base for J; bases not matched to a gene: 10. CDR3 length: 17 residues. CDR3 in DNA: TGTGCCAGTAGTATGAGAGAGCTAGCGGGAAGGTCCTACGAGCAGTACTTC. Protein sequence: CASSMRELAGRSYEQYF.

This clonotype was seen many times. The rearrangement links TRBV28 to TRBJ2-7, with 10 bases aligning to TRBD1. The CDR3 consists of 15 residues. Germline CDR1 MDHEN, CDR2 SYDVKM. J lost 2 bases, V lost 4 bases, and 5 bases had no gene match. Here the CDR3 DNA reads TGTGCCAGCAGTTCCCCCGGGACAGGGGCCTACGAGCAGTACTTC. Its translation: CASSSPGTGAYEQYF.